The clone carrying this TCR beta chain is a singleton in its sample. The sample originates from a study of blood T cell repertoires in COVID-19. Trimming left V 7 bases short and J 1 base short, with 13 bases between. Germline V gene sequence: CDR1 MDHEN, CDR2 SYDVKM. This CDR3 is built from 14 residues. The assay was immunoSEQ multiplex PCR, and TCRdb's table has in-frame clones only and misses some. The data hold 400,000 to 550,000 clones, with around nine tenths observed a single time. The clonotype originates from a woman aged 18 to 35 with acute COVID-19. The sample consisted of PBMCs or T cells enriched from blood (not recorded which). The rearrangement joins TRBV28 to TRBJ2-5, with D perhaps matching TRBD2 (6 bases). CDR3 coding DNA: TGTGCCAGCACAGGGACTCGGTTCCAAGAGACCCAGTACTTC. It yields the protein CASTGTRFQETQYF.